A selection of T cell receptor beta chains follows, all from one sample in a study of T-cell memory formation after mild COVID-19. TCRdb used MiXCR to reprocess the 5' RACE reads, holding one entry per CDR3 protein. This table has about 470,000 distinct CDR3 sequences, around a sixth appearing once. Sequencing was carried out using PBMCs or a T cell subset sorted from them (not recorded which). The receptors come from an adult woman who had mild COVID-19 (a few samples of this study predate the infection). Cell type and time point are not known. Each CDR3 is given with its conserved first and last residue. D genes are given only for firm matches. Clone size is shown for a subset of rows, as once, few, many or a class of expanded clone.

TRBJ2-1,few,TRBD2,TRBV20-1,CSADPRGGAEYNEQFF,TGCAGTGCTGATCCGCGGGGGGGAGCGGAATACAATGAGCAGTTCTTC
TRBJ2-1,-,TRBD2,TRBV6-4,CASSDKAGGRTNEQFF,TGTGCCAGCAGTGACAAGGCTGGCGGGAGAACGAATGAGCAGTTCTTC
TRBJ1-5,-,-,TRBV30,CAWSEDGLSNQPQHF,TGTGCCTGGAGTGAAGACGGCCTCAGCAATCAGCCCCAGCATTTT
TRBJ1-3,few,-,TRBV12-3/TRBV12-4,CASSPTGFGNTIYF,TGTGCCAGCAGTCCTACAGGGTTCGGAAACACCATATATTTT
TRBJ1-1,once,TRBD1,TRBV4-2,CASSPQGAAEAFF,TGTGCCAGCAGCCCACAGGGGGCTGCTGAAGCTTTCTTT
TRBJ2-1,few,TRBD1,TRBV7-6,CASSFTGANEQFF,TGTGCCAGCAGCTTTACAGGGGCCAATGAGCAGTTCTTC
TRBJ2-7,-,-,TRBV12-3/TRBV12-4,CASRDSGRSYEQYF,TGTGCCAGCAGGGACAGTGGCCGTTCCTACGAGCAGTACTTC
TRBJ2-7,-,-,TRBV7-9,CASSPTGMGEQYF,TGTGCCAGCAGCCCTACAGGGATGGGCGAGCAGTACTTC
TRBJ2-7,-,-,TRBV3-1,CASSQFGTSGEQYF,TGTGCCAGCAGCCAATTCGGGACATCGGGGGAGCAGTACTTC
TRBJ2-7,-,-,TRBV20-1,CSAASLSSYEQYF,TGCAGTGCTGCTAGTCTCAGCTCCTACGAGCAGTACTTC
TRBJ2-2,few,-,TRBV4-2,CASSPYGGQNTGELFF,TGTGCCAGCAGCCCCTACGGGGGCCAGAACACCGGGGAGCTGTTTTTT
TRBJ2-7,-,-,TRBV5-1,CASSSSITRPSEQYF,TGCGCCAGCAGCTCATCAATCACTAGACCCAGCGAGCAGTACTTC
TRBJ2-3,-,-,TRBV10-3,CAISKTITDTQYF,TGTGCCATCAGTAAAACTATCACAGATACGCAGTATTTT
TRBJ1-1,few,-,TRBV3-1,CASSGGEAFF,TGTGCCAGCAGCGGGGGTGAAGCTTTCTTT
TRBJ2-4,few,TRBD2,TRBV20-1,CSARAGGGNIQYF,TGCAGTGCTAGAGCGGGAGGAGGTAACATTCAGTACTTC
TRBJ2-3,few,-,TRBV24-1,CATSEGDGSSTDTQYF,TGTGCCACCAGTGAAGGGGACGGTTCTAGCACAGATACGCAGTATTTT
TRBJ1-6,-,-,TRBV3-1,CASSHESYSPLHF,TGTGCCAGCAGCCACGAGAGTTATTCACCCCTCCACTTT
TRBJ1-6,few,-,TRBV5-1,CASSSGGRDNLFHF,TGCGCCAGCAGCTCCGGGGGTCGGGACAACCTCTTCCACTTT
TRBJ2-3,few,TRBD1,TRBV24-1,CATSLGQGSTDTQYF,TGTGCCACCAGTCTGGGACAGGGGAGCACAGATACGCAGTATTTT
TRBJ1-1,many,-,TRBV19,CACARASTEAFF,TGTGCCTGCGCCAGGGCATCCACTGAAGCTTTCTTT
TRBJ2-1,-,TRBD2,TRBV12-3/TRBV12-4,CASSRISGGNEQFF,TGTGCCAGCAGTCGAATAAGCGGGGGGAATGAGCAGTTCTTC
TRBJ1-2,-,-,TRBV20-1,CSASVVRGYTF,TGCAGTGCTAGTGTTGTGCGCGGCTACACCTTC
TRBJ1-2,few,-,TRBV6-5,CASSGPNYGYTF,TGTGCCAGCAGTGGACCCAACTATGGCTACACCTTC
TRBJ1-1,-,-,TRBV5-1,CASSPGEGNTEAFF,TGCGCCAGCAGCCCTGGGGAGGGGAACACTGAAGCTTTCTTT
TRBJ2-7,few,-,TRBV12-3/TRBV12-4,CASSFETAYEQYF,TGTGCCAGCAGTTTCGAGACTGCCTACGAGCAGTACTTC
TRBJ2-7,-,TRBD1,TRBV6-5,CASSYSGQPERQYF,TGTGCCAGCAGTTACTCGGGACAGCCCGAGAGGCAGTACTTC
TRBJ1-1,-,TRBD1,TRBV30,CAWKDRRNTEAFF,TGTGCCTGGAAGGACAGGAGGAACACTGAAGCTTTCTTT
TRBJ1-1,few,-,TRBV20-1,CSAVLDTEAFF,TGCAGTGCGGTCCTCGACACTGAAGCTTTCTTT
TRBJ1-2,-,-,TRBV30,CAWTLLWRRGGGYTF,TGTGCCTGGACCCTTCTCTGGAGGAGGGGAGGTGGCTACACCTTC
TRBJ2-2,-,-,TRBV10-3,CAIYRDLTGELFF,TGTGCCATCTACCGGGACTTGACCGGGGAGCTGTTTTTT
TRBJ2-3,-,TRBD1,TRBV12-3/TRBV12-4,CASGSGQGVVTQYF,TGTGCCAGCGGCTCGGGACAGGGGGTTGTTACGCAGTATTTT
TRBJ2-7,-,-,TRBV19,CASSIEWQGDYEQYF,TGTGCCAGTAGTATAGAGTGGCAGGGAGATTACGAGCAGTACTTC
TRBJ2-1,few,TRBD2,TRBV11-2,CAPDRGLAGCLDDEQFF,TGTGCCCCAGATAGAGGACTAGCGGGGTGTTTAGACGATGAGCAGTTCTTC
TRBJ1-5,-,-,TRBV24-1,CATSDLAPEPQHF,TGTGCCACCAGTGATTTGGCCCCGGAGCCCCAGCATTTT
TRBJ2-1,few,TRBD2,TRBV2,CASIGGGESYNEQFF,TGTGCCAGCATTGGCGGGGGGGAGTCCTACAATGAGCAGTTCTTC
TRBJ1-4,-,TRBD1,TRBV4-2,CASSQKIGQGREKLFF,TGTGCCAGCAGCCAGAAAATTGGACAGGGGAGAGAAAAACTGTTTTTT
TRBJ2-7,many,-,TRBV23-1,CASSPSRWNKYEQYF,TGCGCCAGCAGTCCCTCTAGGTGGAATAAGTACGAGCAGTACTTC
TRBJ1-1,few,-,TRBV7-3,CASSLPGGNTEAFF,TGTGCCAGCAGCTTACCGGGTGGAAACACTGAAGCTTTCTTT
TRBJ2-4,few,-,TRBV2,CASTRHYTPKNIQYF,TGTGCCAGCACTAGGCATTATACACCTAAAAACATTCAGTACTTC
TRBJ1-2,few,-,TRBV6-5,CASSPRGQQYYGYTF,TGTGCCAGCAGTCCGCGAGGACAGCAGTACTATGGCTACACCTTC
TRBJ1-2,once,TRBD1,TRBV29-1,CSVDKPSGTVYGYTF,TGCAGCGTTGACAAGCCCTCCGGGACAGTCTATGGCTACACCTTC
TRBJ2-5,few,TRBD2,TRBV7-7,CASSQTSGGGETQYF,TGTGCCAGCAGCCAGACTAGCGGGGGTGGGGAGACCCAGTACTTC
TRBJ2-1,-,-,TRBV7-9,CASSDAGNEQFF,TGTGCCAGCAGCGACGCCGGGAATGAGCAGTTCTTC
TRBJ2-1,-,TRBD2,TRBV20-1,CSAPQERGVTYNEQFF,TGCAGTGCTCCCCAGGAGCGGGGGGTAACCTACAATGAGCAGTTCTTC
TRBJ2-1,-,TRBD2,TRBV5-1,CASTPSRGGTPSYNDQFF,TGCGCCAGCACCCCGAGTCGGGGGGGAACCCCCTCCTACAATGACCAGTTCTTC
TRBJ2-1,-,-,TRBV11-2,CASSPPRGNEQFF,TGTGCCAGCAGCCCCCCCCGGGGAAACGAGCAGTTCTTC
TRBJ2-5,-,-,TRBV5-1,CASILPTGTLGPETQYF,TGCGCCAGCATCTTGCCGACCGGGACCCTAGGGCCAGAGACCCAGTACTTC
TRBJ2-7,few,-,TRBV30,CAWTGPWSEQYF,TGTGCCTGGACAGGGCCTTGGAGCGAGCAGTACTTC
TRBJ2-3,-,TRBD1,TRBV10-3,CAIRSTGVADTQYF,TGTGCCATCAGGTCGACAGGGGTGGCAGATACGCAGTATTTT
TRBJ2-3,-,TRBD2,TRBV5-4,CASRRTSGRADTQYF,TGTGCCAGCAGACGAACTAGCGGGAGGGCAGATACGCAGTATTTT
TRBJ2-7,few,TRBD1,TRBV4-3,CASSRDRDTSYEQYF,TGCGCCAGCAGTCGGGACAGGGATACGTCCTACGAGCAGTACTTC
TRBJ2-5,few,-,TRBV20-1,CSARDQIPQETQYF,TGCAGTGCTAGAGATCAGATCCCCCAAGAGACCCAGTACTTC
TRBJ2-1,-,-,TRBV12-3/TRBV12-4,CASSLVLGTQQFF,TGTGCCAGCAGTTTGGTCCTCGGGACTCAGCAGTTCTTC
TRBJ1-3,many,-,TRBV29-1,CSVALMSGNTIYF,TGCAGCGTAGCGCTGATGTCTGGAAACACCATATATTTT
TRBJ2-3,few,-,TRBV11-3,CASSLGPRAGPLDTQYF,TGTGCCAGCAGCTTAGGTCCCCGGGCGGGGCCCCTAGATACGCAGTATTTT